The text below deals with one T cell receptor (beta chain). Its specificity is unknown. Whoever was chosen for sequencing had shown CD8+CD57+ cell expansion by flow cytometry. This CDR3 spans 14 amino acids. V was pared by 0 bases and J by 3 bases, with 11 bases between. Per the germline V gene, CDR1 is DFQATT and CDR2 is SNEGSKA (reference sequence). This record comes from a study of CD8+CD57+ T cells in acquired aplastic anemia. Overall study results and limits: Patients and controls shared some 29 CD8+ CDR3 sequences, which appeared highly expressed in patients and within their immunodominant clones.

Profiles of TCR beta VDJ and CDR3 were generated from a genomic DNA template. MiXCR was run by TCRdb on the reads, yielding one entry per CDR3 protein. The repertoire has 200,000 or so distinct CDR3 sequences, approximately 65% of them found once; the top ten carry around three fifths. Sequencing was performed on sorted CD4+, CD8+, or CD8+CD57+ T cells (not recorded which) from PBMCs. The chain uses TRBV20-1 and TRBJ2-5; weak D call: TRBD1 (5 bases). This clonotype was sampled from a human donor with aplastic anemia. Here the CDR3 DNA reads TGCAGTGCTAGAGAGGCCAGGGTAGAAGAGACCCAGTACTTC. This translates into CSAREARVEETQYF.